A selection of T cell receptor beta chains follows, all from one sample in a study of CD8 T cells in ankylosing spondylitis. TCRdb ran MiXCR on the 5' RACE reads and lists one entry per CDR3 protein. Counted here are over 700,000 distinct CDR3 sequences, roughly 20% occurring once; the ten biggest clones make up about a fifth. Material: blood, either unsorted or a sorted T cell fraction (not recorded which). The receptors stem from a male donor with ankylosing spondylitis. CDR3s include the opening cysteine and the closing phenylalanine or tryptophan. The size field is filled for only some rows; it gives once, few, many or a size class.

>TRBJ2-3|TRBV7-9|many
CASSSNRLAGGDTQYF
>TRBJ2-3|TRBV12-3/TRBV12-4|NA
CASSLARLAFPDTQYF
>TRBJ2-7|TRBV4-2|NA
CASSQGDPSYEQYF
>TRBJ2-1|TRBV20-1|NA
CSARGLAGGQRSYNEQFF
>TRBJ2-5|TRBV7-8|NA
CASKTTTGLQETQYF
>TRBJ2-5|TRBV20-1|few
CSARKRTSGGRTIQETQYF
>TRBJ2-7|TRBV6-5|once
CASSSGFLSYEQYF
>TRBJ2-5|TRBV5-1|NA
CASSLSWGNQETQYF
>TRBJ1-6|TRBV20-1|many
CSGDSSYNSPLHF
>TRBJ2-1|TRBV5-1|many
CASSLVAGSYNEQFF
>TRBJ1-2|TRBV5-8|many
CASSLAHGLDYGYTF
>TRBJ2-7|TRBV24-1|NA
CAIRFSGSVYEQYF
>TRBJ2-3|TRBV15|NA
CATSRDPPAAGLSTDTQYF
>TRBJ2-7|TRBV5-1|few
CASSFRSGDYEQYF
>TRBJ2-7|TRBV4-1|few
CASSPRSGDLHEQYF
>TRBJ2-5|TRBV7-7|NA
CASSRSGGVGETQYF
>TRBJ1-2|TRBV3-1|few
CASSQGLVRADNYGYTF
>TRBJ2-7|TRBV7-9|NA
CASSLLGQTRTYEQYF
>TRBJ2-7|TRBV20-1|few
CSAVDRAYEQYF
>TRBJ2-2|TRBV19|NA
CASSIGRNTGELFF
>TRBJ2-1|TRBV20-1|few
CSARDLAGFVDEQFF
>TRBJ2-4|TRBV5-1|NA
CASSATGLGDIQYF
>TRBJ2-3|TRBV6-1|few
CASTRAGTGSTDTQYF
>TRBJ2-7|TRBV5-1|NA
CASSLVAGVREQYF
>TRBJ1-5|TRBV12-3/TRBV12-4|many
CASSSGQGAQPQHF
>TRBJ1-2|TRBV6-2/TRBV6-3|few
CASSYTQGATGPARDGYTF
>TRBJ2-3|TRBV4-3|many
CASSQDGTGSDTQYF
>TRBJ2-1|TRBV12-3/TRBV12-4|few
CASSPGLEQFF
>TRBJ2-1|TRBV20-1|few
CSARDRATIHNEQFF
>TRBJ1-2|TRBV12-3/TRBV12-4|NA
CASSRGDGYTF
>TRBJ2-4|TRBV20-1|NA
CSATPGAAKNIQYF
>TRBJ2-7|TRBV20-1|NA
CSARRSSGAYEQYF
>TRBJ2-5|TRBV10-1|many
CAIRGETQYF
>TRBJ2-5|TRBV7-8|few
CASSTSTGTQETQYF
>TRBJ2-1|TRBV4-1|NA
CASSQEGLAGNSYNEQFF
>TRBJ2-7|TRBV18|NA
CASSPPGQRGEQYF
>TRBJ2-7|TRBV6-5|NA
CASSYGGTPGYEQYF
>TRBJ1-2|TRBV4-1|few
CASSQDLLDGYTF
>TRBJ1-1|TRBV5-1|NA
CASSSLPGMNTEAFF
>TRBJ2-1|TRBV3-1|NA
CASSRRLAGGHHNEQFF
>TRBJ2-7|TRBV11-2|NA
CASSLDTAGRSDF
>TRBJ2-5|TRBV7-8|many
CASSLEEETQYF
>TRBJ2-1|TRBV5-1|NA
CASAAATGGYNEQFF
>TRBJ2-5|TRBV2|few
CASSDRNQETQYF
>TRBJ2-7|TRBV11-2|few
CASRPTLDSSYEQYF
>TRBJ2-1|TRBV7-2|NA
CASPAGTSGSHEQFF
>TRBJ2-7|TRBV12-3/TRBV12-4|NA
CASSLRTGGPDEQYF
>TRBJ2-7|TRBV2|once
CASSGAGPLGEQYF
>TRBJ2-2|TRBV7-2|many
CASSLGPSYTGELFF
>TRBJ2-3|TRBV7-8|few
CASSLGTGHGSTDTQYF
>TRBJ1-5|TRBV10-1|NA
CASSESWPDRTSNQPQHF
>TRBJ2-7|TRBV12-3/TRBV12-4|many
CASSTIGQGSYEQYF
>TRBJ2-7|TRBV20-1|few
CSATTHSGGSYEQYF
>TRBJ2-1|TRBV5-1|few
CASSHQGYSYNEQFF
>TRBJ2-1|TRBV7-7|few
CASSIGGTSNEQFF
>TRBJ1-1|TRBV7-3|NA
CASSPGIGKNTEAFF
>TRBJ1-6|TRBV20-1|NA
CSARRGELHSPLHF
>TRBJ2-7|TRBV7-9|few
CASSAGGDASLRLSYEQYF
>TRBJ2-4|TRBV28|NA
CASSFHGGGGAGKNIQYF
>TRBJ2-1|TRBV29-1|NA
CSVATGGWYNEQFF